The 30 T cell receptor beta chains below come from one sample, sequenced in a study of neoadjuvant anti-PD-1 for oral cavity cancer. Here immunoSEQ multiplex PCR was the method, and the copy in TCRdb shows in-frame clones only, minus some. The sample lists 65,000 to 95,000 clones; 70% to 85% were seen once. The input for sequencing was PBMCs, taken before nivolumab (anti-PD-1) treatment. The receptors derive from a person aged 35-79 years with oral cavity squamous cell carcinoma.

CDR3 DNA: TGCAGCGTTGACGCGGCAGCTCGAGAGACCCAGTACTTC. As protein: CSVDAAARETQYF. The rearrangement links TRBV29-1 to TRBJ2-5, with D uncertain. The germline V gene encodes CDR1 SQVTM and CDR2 ANQGSEA. The germline V and J ends were trimmed by 3 bases and 4 bases, with 12 bases remaining between them. This CDR3 comprises 13 residues.

The chain has TRBV2 and TRBJ2-1; D might be TRBD2 (5 bases). Germline values: CDR1 SNHLY, CDR2 FYNNEI. V shed 4 bases and J shed 12 bases, with 13 bases lying between them. CDR3 length equals 12 residues. The CDR3 nucleotides are TGTGCCAGCAGTGTCTCTGAAACTAGGCAGTTCTTC. Its protein is CASSVSETRQFF.

The chain is built from TRBV9 and TRBJ1-5; 11 bases match TRBD1. CDR3 size: 15 residues. CDR1 SGDLS and CDR2 YYNGEE come from the germline V gene. V shed 0 bases and J 6 bases; nucleotides not matched to a gene: 2. CDR3 region: CASSVGDRGSQPQHF. The CDR3 nucleotides are TGTGCCAGCAGCGTAGGGGACAGGGGGTCTCAGCCCCAGCATTTT.

In DNA, the CDR3 is TGTGCCAGCAGTTGGGCGGACTCTAGCAATCAGCCCCAGCATTTT. Protein: CASSWADSSNQPQHF. The chain is built from TRBV6-6 and TRBJ1-5, with D unclear. This CDR3 is 15 amino acids long. Trimming removed 4 bases from V and 0 bases from J, with 10 bases in between. CDR1 and CDR2 (germline): MNHNY, SVGAGI (reference sequence).

This clone was recorded only once. The V and J genes are TRBV5-1 and TRBJ1-5; D remains ambiguous. With 5 bases removed from V and 0 bases from J, the gap between germline ends came to 12 bases. CDR1 and CDR2 from the germline V gene are SGHRS and YFSETQ. The CDR3 extends over 15 amino acids. Here the CDR3 DNA reads TGCGCCAGCAGTTTTGACGGATATAGCAATCAGCCCCAGCATTTT. Its protein product is CASSFDGYSNQPQHF. The whole variable domain, filled in from reference TRBV5-1 and TRBJ1-5, reads KAGVTQTPRYLIKTRGQQVTLSCSPISGHRSVSWYQQTPGQGLQFLFEYFSETQRNKGNFPGRFSGRQFSNSRSEMNVSTLELGDSALYLCASSFDGYSNQPQHFGDGTRLSIL.

This sequence joins TRBV7-3 and TRBJ2-2; a weak D match, TRBD1 (5 bases). Trimming pared 0 bases from V and 3 bases from J, leaving 5 bases between. Germline V CDR1 and CDR2: SGHTA, FQGTGA. The CDR3 is made up of 14 amino acids. The CDR3 coding sequence is TGTGCCAGCAGCTTAACCAGGGACACCGGGGAGCTGTTTTTT. Its protein product is CASSLTRDTGELFF.

The chain carries TRBV30 and TRBJ2-7, with D perhaps matching TRBD1 or TRBD2 (5 bases each). This CDR3 is built from 11 residues. Deletions cut 8 bases from V and 4 bases from J, with 12 bases between. Germline V gene sequence: CDR1 GTSNPN, CDR2 SVGIG (reference sequence). The CDR3 reads CAGGGGYEQYF. For the CDR3, the DNA is TGTGCCGGAGGTGGGGGATACGAGCAGTACTTC.

Only one count was recorded for this clone. V is TRBV28 and J is TRBJ2-3, with TRBD2 matching 13 bases. Germline lookup yields CDR1 MDHEN and CDR2 SYDVKM. CDR3 length equals 15 residues. With 4 bases clipped from V and 3 bases from J, the junction kept 1 base outside the gene matches. The CDR3 here is CASSSLAGGTDTQYF. The CDR3, as DNA: TGTGCCAGCAGTTCACTAGCGGGAGGGACAGATACGCAGTATTTT.

The V gene is TRBV15, the J gene TRBJ2-4; tentatively, D is TRBD1 or TRBD2 (5 bases each). From germline, CDR1 is LNHNV and CDR2 YYDKDF (reference sequence). Trimming removed 0 bases at V and 7 bases at J, with 19 bases between. The CDR3 has 17 amino acids. The CDR3 is CATSRDRGSSNGNIQYF. DNA for the CDR3: TGTGCCACCAGCAGAGATCGGGGCAGCTCCAACGGGAACATTCAGTACTTC.

V and J are TRBV27 and TRBJ2-7, with 12 positions matching TRBD2. This CDR3 comprises 15 residues. Germline V gene sequence: CDR1 MNHEY, CDR2 SMNVEV (reference sequence). The trim removed 7 bases at V and 5 bases at J, leaving 9 bases unmatched. CDR3 in DNA: TGTGCCAGCACCGTGACTAGCGGGAGTTTGAACGAGCAGTACTTC. Translated, it gives CASTVTSGSLNEQYF.

The chain is built from TRBV6-6 and TRBJ1-1, with 9 bases matching TRBD1. The CDR3 is 14 amino acids. The junction had 2 bases not matched to a gene; V was cut back by 2 bases and J by 4 bases. Germline assignment: CDR1 MNHNY and CDR2 SVGAGI (reference sequence). DNA of the CDR3: TGTGCCAGCAGTTACGACAGGGGGGGCACTGAAGCTTTCTTT. This sequence encodes CASSYDRGGTEAFF.

The rearrangement joins TRBV27 to TRBJ1-5; D possibly corresponds to TRBD1 (6 bases). V was trimmed by 5 bases and J by 0 bases, leaving 14 bases between them. CDR3 length: 16 residues. Germline V lookup: CDR1 MNHEY, CDR2 SMNVEV (reference sequence). The CDR3 here is CASSPWTEYSNQPQHF. The CDR3 DNA is TGTGCCAGCAGTCCCTGGACAGAGTATAGCAATCAGCCCCAGCATTTT.

This chain joins TRBV6-6 and TRBJ1-2, with D uncertain. Germline-derived CDR1 and CDR2 are MNHNY and SVGAGI (reference sequence). The length of the CDR3 is 15 residues. V was clipped by 2 bases and J by 3 bases, with 13 bases between them. This chain's CDR3 is CASSYVAATYYGYTF. The CDR3 nucleotides read TGTGCCAGCAGTTACGTCGCCGCGACTTACTATGGCTACACCTTC.

This clone was counted between two and nine times. The chain couples TRBV4-1 to TRBJ1-2; D call uncertain. Trimming stripped 4 bases from V and 0 bases from J, with 9 bases between. The CDR3 has 14 residues. The germline V gene encodes CDR1 MGHRA and CDR2 YSYEKL. CDR3 DNA sequence: TGCGCCAGCAGCCTCGCGACACCTAACTATGGCTACACCTTC. This translates into CASSLATPNYGYTF.

The CDR3 here is CASSGVADTQYF. The CDR3 bases are TGTGCCAGCAGCGGGGTTGCAGATACGCAGTATTTT. This sequence joins TRBV9 and TRBJ2-3; D is unclear. The V gene's germline CDR1 is SGDLS and CDR2 YYNGEE. V gave up 3 bases and J gave up 4 bases, with 6 bases separating them. The CDR3 totals 12 residues. The entire variable domain, with the rest obtained from reference TRBV9 and TRBJ2-3, is as follows: DSGVTQTPKHLITATGQRVTLRCSPRSGDLSVYWYQQSLDQGLQFLIQYYNGEERAKGNILERFSAQQFPDLHSELNLSSLELGDSALYFCASSGVADTQYFGPGTRLTVL.

The rearrangement uses TRBV6-6 and TRBJ2-1; possible D gene TRBD2, 6 bases. The germline CDR1 and CDR2 sequences are MNHNY and SVGAGI (reference sequence). This CDR3 has 14 amino acids. V was trimmed by 0 bases and J by 8 bases, leaving 11 bases between them. The CDR3 DNA sequence: TGTGCCAGCAGTTACTCGGGACTCCAGGATGAGCAGTTCTTC. Its protein product is CASSYSGLQDEQFF.

This chain uses TRBV6-5 with TRBJ2-1, with 14 bases matching TRBD2. Germline V gene sequence: CDR1 MNHEY, CDR2 SVGAGI. The ends lost 2 bases at V and 8 bases at J; junction bases unmatched: 5. The CDR3 runs to 16 residues. CDR3 DNA sequence: TGTGCCAGCAGTTACCACCGACTAGCGGGAGGGTATGAGCAGTTCTTC. Residues: CASSYHRLAGGYEQFF.

V gene TRBV9 combines with J gene TRBJ2-1; no definite D call. There are 14 residues in the CDR3. Trimming took off 4 bases at V and 5 bases at J, with 13 bases between the two ends. CDR1 and CDR2 from the germline V gene are SGDLS and YYNGEE. CDR3 in DNA: TGTGCCAGCAGCCCCTCCGAGGTCCACAATGAGCAGTTCTTC. Translating it yields CASSPSEVHNEQFF.

Here the CDR3 reads CASSSTSGTDTQYF. DNA of the CDR3: TGTGCCAGCAGTAGCACTAGCGGCACAGATACGCAGTATTTT. This sequence joins TRBV6-5 and TRBJ2-3; 7 nucleotides match TRBD2. From germline, CDR1 is MNHEY and CDR2 SVGAGI. Losses at the gene ends were 5 bases for V and 1 base for J; bases not matched to a gene: 3. The CDR3 totals 14 residues.

The sample holds one count of this clone. The rearrangement links TRBV2 to TRBJ1-1; unclear D gene. CDR1 SNHLY and CDR2 FYNNEI come from the germline V gene. Between the trimmed V and J ends, which lost 6 bases and 4 bases, there was a span of 15 bases. The CDR3 length is 14 residues. The DNA of the CDR3 is TGTGCCAGCAGCCCGACCCCGGCGGTCACTGAAGCTTTCTTT. Translated, it gives CASSPTPAVTEAFF.

This rearrangement joins TRBV6-6 to TRBJ2-1; 11 bases fit TRBD2. The germline CDR1 and CDR2 sequences are MNHNY and SVGAGI (reference sequence). The V and J ends lost 7 bases and 4 bases, in that order; junction bases with no gene match: 6. The CDR3 has 15 residues. The CDR3 bases are TGTGCCAGCATTAAACTAGCGGGAGATTACAATGAGCAGTTCTTC. The encoded protein is CASIKLAGDYNEQFF.

This chain connects TRBV5-1 to TRBJ2-7; D ambiguous. CDR1 SGHRS and CDR2 YFSETQ come from the germline V gene. The CDR3 loop spans 14 amino acids. The V and J ends lost 4 bases and 2 bases respectively, with 13 bases between them. The CDR3 here is CASSSPTTPYEQYF. CDR3 in DNA: TGCGCCAGCAGCAGCCCGACAACACCCTACGAGCAGTACTTC.

The chain combines TRBV4-1 with TRBJ2-5, with D possibly matching TRBD1 (7 bases). CDR1 is MGHRA and CDR2 is YSYEKL in the germline V gene. V was trimmed by 4 bases and J by 0 bases, leaving 12 bases between them. CDR3 length equals 15 residues. CDR3 DNA sequence: TGCGCCAGCAGCCCATCCAGGGGGGACCAAGAGACCCAGTACTTC. Translation: CASSPSRGDQETQYF.

The chain employs TRBV6-5 and TRBJ1-4; D gene uncertain. V lost 0 bases to trimming and J lost 5 bases, with 13 bases between them. The CDR3 is 16 amino acids. Germline CDR1 and CDR2: MNHEY and SVGAGI. The DNA for the CDR3 is TGTGCCAGCAGTTACTCGACCTTCTCGGGGAATGAAAAACTGTTTTTT. Protein: CASSYSTFSGNEKLFF.

This clone was seen once. This sequence joins TRBV6-1 and TRBJ2-7; D uncertain. The CDR3 extends over 11 amino acids. Trimming removed 6 bases from V and 1 base from J, with 4 bases in between. Looked up from germline, CDR1 is MNHNS and CDR2 is SASEGT. The CDR3 region is CASRVSYEQYF. The DNA of the CDR3 is TGTGCCAGCAGGGTATCCTACGAGCAGTACTTC.

This clone came up a few times. This sequence joins TRBV5-4 and TRBJ1-4, with no clear D. The CDR3 runs 13 residues. Trimming removed 7 bases at V and 5 bases at J, with 12 bases between. CDR1 and CDR2 from the germline V gene are SGHNT and YYREEE (reference sequence). The CDR3 here is CASRVDLNEKLFF. CDR3 nucleotide sequence: TGTGCCAGCCGGGTGGATTTGAATGAAAAACTGTTTTTT.

This clone was recorded many times. The rearrangement joins TRBV6-5 to TRBJ1-2; D unclear. Between the trimmed V and J ends, which lost 2 bases and 0 bases, there was a span of 7 bases. CDR1 MNHEY and CDR2 SVGAGI come from the germline V gene. This CDR3 is built from 14 residues. The CDR3 DNA is TGTGCCAGCAGTTACACTCAGGCTAACTATGGCTACACCTTC. Protein product: CASSYTQANYGYTF.

The J gene is TRBJ1-1, the V gene TRBV5-1, with TRBD1 matching over 8 bases. Germline CDR1 and CDR2: SGHRS and YFSETQ. The CDR3 spans 13 residues. The V and J ends lost 2 bases and 5 bases, in that order; junction bases with no gene match: 2. Here the CDR3 DNA reads TGCGCCAGCAGCTTTACAGGGGGGACTGAAGCTTTCTTT. It translates to CASSFTGGTEAFF. Filled out from reference TRBV5-1 and TRBJ1-1, the complete variable domain reads KAGVTQTPRYLIKTRGQQVTLSCSPISGHRSVSWYQQTPGQGLQFLFEYFSETQRNKGNFPGRFSGRQFSNSRSEMNVSTLELGDSALYLCASSFTGGTEAFFGQGTRLTVV.

This chain links TRBV5-4 with TRBJ2-5, with 7 bases that match TRBD2. CDR3 length: 14 residues. Per the germline V gene, CDR1 is SGHNT and CDR2 is YYREEE (reference sequence). Trimming cost V 2 bases and J 5 bases; bases outside gene matches: 6. As DNA, the CDR3 is TGTGCCAGCAGCTTATGGGGGGGAGGGGAGACCCAGTACTTC. Its protein product is CASSLWGGGETQYF. The full variable domain, completed using reference TRBV5-4 and TRBJ2-5, is ETGVTQSPTHLIKTRGQQVTLRCSSQSGHNTVSWYQQALGQGPQFIFQYYREEENGRGNFPPRFSGLQFPNYSSELNVNALELDDSALYLCASSLWGGGETQYFGPGTRLLVL.

This clone was seen only a few times. The J gene is TRBJ2-7, the V gene TRBV5-1; 9 bases match TRBD1. Germline assignment: CDR1 SGHRS and CDR2 YFSETQ. The CDR3 covers 14 residues. V trimming: 5 bases; J trimming: 1 base; junction bases outside the gene matches: 4. The CDR3 region has the DNA TGCGCCAGCAGTACCGGGACAGGGTCCTACGAGCAGTACTTC. Its translation is CASSTGTGSYEQYF.